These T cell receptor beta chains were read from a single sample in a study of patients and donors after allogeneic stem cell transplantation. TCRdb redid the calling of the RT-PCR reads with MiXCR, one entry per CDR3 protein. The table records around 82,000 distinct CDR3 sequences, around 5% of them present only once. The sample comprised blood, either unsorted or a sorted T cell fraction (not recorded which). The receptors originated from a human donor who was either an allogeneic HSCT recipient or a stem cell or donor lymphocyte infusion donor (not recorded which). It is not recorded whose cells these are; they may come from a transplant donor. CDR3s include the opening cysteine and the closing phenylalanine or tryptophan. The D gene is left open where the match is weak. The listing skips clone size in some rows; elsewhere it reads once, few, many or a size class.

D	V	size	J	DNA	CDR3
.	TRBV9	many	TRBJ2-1	TGTGCCAGCAGCTTGGGGACGGTAGAGAATGAGCAGTTCTTC	CASSLGTVENEQFF
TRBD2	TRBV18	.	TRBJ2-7	TGTGCCAGCTCACTAATAGCGGGAGGAGGGGACGAGCAGTACTTC	CASSLIAGGGDEQYF
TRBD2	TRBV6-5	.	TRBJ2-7	TGTGCCAGCAGTTACATGGCCGGGAGGGCGGGGGAGCAGTACTTC	CASSYMAGRAGEQYF
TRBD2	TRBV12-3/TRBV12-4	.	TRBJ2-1	TGTGCCAGCAGTTTACACACGATACTAGCGGGAGTGGCCGTCAATGAGCAGTTCTTC	CASSLHTILAGVAVNEQFF
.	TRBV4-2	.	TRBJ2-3	TGTGCCAGCAGCCAAGGGGGCCCGCCGGATACGCAGTATTTT	CASSQGGPPDTQYF
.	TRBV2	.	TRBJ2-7	TGTGCCAGCAGCGTGTACAGTCCCGTAACTTTGGGCAGGGCCTACGAGCAGTACTTC	CASSVYSPVTLGRAYEQYF
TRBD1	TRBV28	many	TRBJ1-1	TGTGCCAGCAGTTTTGGGGACAGGGGTTTCACTGAAGCTTTCTTT	CASSFGDRGFTEAFF
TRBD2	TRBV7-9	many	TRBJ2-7	TGTGCCAGCAGCCCGGGGACTAGCGGGAGAATTAAGTACTTC	CASSPGTSGRIKYF
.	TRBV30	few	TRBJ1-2	TGTGCCTGGATGTGGGGGGGTGGCTACACCTTC	CAWMWGGGYTF
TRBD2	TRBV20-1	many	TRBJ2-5	TGCAGTGCTAGAGATCCACTAGCGGGAGGGCTAGAGACCCAGTACTTC	CSARDPLAGGLETQYF
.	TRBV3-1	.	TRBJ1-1	TGTGCCAGCTCCGCCTCCACTGAAGCTTTCTTT	CASSASTEAFF
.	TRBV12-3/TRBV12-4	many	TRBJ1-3	TGTGCCAGCGGGGGGAGCAGGGATGGAAACACCATATATTTT	CASGGSRDGNTIYF
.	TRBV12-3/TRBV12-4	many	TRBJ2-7	TGTGCCAGCAGTTTAGGAGAGTCTGTTGGCCCAACCTACGAGCAGTACTTC	CASSLGESVGPTYEQYF
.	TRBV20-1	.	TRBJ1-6	TGCAGTGCTAGACCCACCTTGGATTCACCCCTCCACTTT	CSARPTLDSPLHF
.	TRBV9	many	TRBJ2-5	TGTGCCAGCAGCGTTAACACCCCCTATTCCCAAGAGACCCAGTACTTC	CASSVNTPYSQETQYF
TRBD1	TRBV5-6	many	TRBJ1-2	TGTGCCAGCAGCGTGGCCGGGACAGGGGGCGCCGGAGGCTATGGCTACACCTTC	CASSVAGTGGAGGYGYTF
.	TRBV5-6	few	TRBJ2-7	TGTGCCAGCAGCTTGGCCGGGTCCTGGGTGAGGGGCTCCTACGAGCAGTACTTC	CASSLAGSWVRGSYEQYF
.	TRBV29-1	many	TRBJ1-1	TGCAGCGTCGAAGGGACCAGATCTGACACTGAAGCTTTCTTT	CSVEGTRSDTEAFF
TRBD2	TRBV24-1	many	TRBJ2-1	TGTGCCACCCAAGCACCAGGACTAGCGCGTGAGCAGTTCTTC	CATQAPGLAREQFF
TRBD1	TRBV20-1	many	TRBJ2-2	TGCAGTGCTTCACAGGGGGCCTCACCGTTGACCGGGGAGCTGTTTTTT	CSASQGASPLTGELFF
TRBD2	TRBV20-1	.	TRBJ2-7	TGCAGTGCTGACCACAGGCGGGAGGGATCCTACGAGCAGTACTTC	CSADHRREGSYEQYF
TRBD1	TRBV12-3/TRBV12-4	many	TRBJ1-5	TGTGCCAGTTGGGGGGGAGAGGGGGCCAATCAGCCCCAGCATTTT	CASWGGEGANQPQHF
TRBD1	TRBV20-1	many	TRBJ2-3	TGCAGTGCAGCAACAGGGGTTGGCACAGATACGCAGTATTTT	CSAATGVGTDTQYF
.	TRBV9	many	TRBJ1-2	TGTGCCAGCAGCGTAGCCCAGCGAGGCTACACCTTC	CASSVAQRGYTF
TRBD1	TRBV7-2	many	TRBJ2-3	TGTGCCAGCAGCTTTCCGGGACAGACAGATACGCAGTATTTT	CASSFPGQTDTQYF
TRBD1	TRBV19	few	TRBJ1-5	TGTGCCAGCAGTACAAACAGGGGAGGCAATCAGCCCCAGCATTTT	CASSTNRGGNQPQHF
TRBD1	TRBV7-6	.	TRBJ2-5	TGTGCCAGCAGCTCCTTCACAGGGGCGAACCAAGAGACCCAGTACTTC	CASSSFTGANQETQYF